This T cell receptor beta chain was sequenced in a study of T-cell memory formation after mild COVID-19. Study results and caveats: Most CD4+ clones that shrank were in CM and EM, while CD8+ ones turned up in EMRA. Contracting clones, day 15 to 85, had balanced CD4/CD8, and later expanders favored CD4+. Pre-infection memory held some responding clones, suggesting pre-existing cross-reactive T cells responded.

This clonotype was detected a few times. What it recognizes is unknown. Per the germline V gene, CDR1 is MNHNS and CDR2 is SASEGT. The germline V and J ends were trimmed by 4 bases and 4 bases, with 14 bases remaining between them. CDR3 length: 15 residues. TCRdb processed the 5' RACE reads anew with MiXCR; each CDR3 protein has one entry. The repertoire holds around 340,000 distinct CDR3 sequences, approximately 14% seen once, with 20% to 25% in the top ten. Material for sequencing was PBMCs or a T cell subset sorted from them (not recorded which). The source is a man between 18 and 29 years old who had mild COVID-19 (a few samples of this study predate the infection). Cell type and time point are not known. The chain links TRBV6-1 to TRBJ1-5; D possibly corresponds to TRBD1 (6 bases). Written as DNA, the CDR3 is TGTGCCAGCAGTGGATGGGGGGGCAGAAATCAGCCCCAGCATTTT. Translating gives CASSGWGGRNQPQHF.